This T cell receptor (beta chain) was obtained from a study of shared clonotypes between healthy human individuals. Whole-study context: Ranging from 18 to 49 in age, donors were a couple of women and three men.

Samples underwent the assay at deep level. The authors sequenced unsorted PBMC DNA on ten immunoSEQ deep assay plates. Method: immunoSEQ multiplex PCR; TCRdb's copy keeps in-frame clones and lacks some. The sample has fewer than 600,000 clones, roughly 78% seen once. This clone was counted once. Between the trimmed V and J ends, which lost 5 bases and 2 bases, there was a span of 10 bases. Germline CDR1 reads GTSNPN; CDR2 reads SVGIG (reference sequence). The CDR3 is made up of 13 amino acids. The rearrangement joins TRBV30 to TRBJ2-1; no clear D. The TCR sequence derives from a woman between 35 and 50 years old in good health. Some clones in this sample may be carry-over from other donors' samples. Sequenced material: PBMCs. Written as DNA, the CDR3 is TGTGCCTGGGCCTTAGGACCCTACAATGAGCAGTTCTTC. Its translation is CAWALGPYNEQFF.